A selection of T cell receptor beta chains follows, all from one sample in a study of T cells expressing NK-cell markers. Each CDR3 protein gets one entry in TCRdb, which reprocessed the 5' RACE reads and gives no DNA. Here the sample table reports about 410,000 distinct CDR3 sequences. Material: blood T cells: a sorted CD56 or NKG2C T cell subset, CD4+ or CD8+ T cells, or bulk PBMC T cells (not recorded which). The receptors here all came from a woman in her forties or fifties in good health. Both conserved end residues are part of each CDR3.

V	J	CDR3
TRBV7-9	TRBJ2-3	CASRLDSTDTQYF
TRBV10-3	TRBJ2-5	CAISEGTGRETQYF
TRBV15	TRBJ2-3	CATSSSGSPADTQYF
TRBV6-5	TRBJ2-1	CASSYGKQGNEQFF
TRBV5-4	TRBJ2-1	CASSLEALAGGPNEQFF
TRBV15	TRBJ2-2	CATSMNRGTGELFF
TRBV7-8	TRBJ2-7	CASSLEATSGRVSFYEQYF
TRBV7-3	TRBJ2-5	CASSQTGTSPETQYF
TRBV12-5	TRBJ2-1	CASENPPGKFF
TRBV11-3	TRBJ1-2	CASSIGQGVFSGYTF
TRBV7-3	TRBJ2-3	CASSFSDGLLPQYF
TRBV3-1	TRBJ1-2	CASSQPDSGYTF
TRBV24-1	TRBJ1-6	CATSQGNSPLHF
TRBV4-1	TRBJ2-7	CASSRYTDEPEQYF
TRBV10-3	TRBJ2-7	CAISASRSYEQYF
TRBV9	TRBJ2-3	CASSEVWEPIGNTQYF
TRBV7-9	TRBJ2-2	CASSPITYTGELFF
TRBV18	TRBJ1-2	CASSPPAGASYGYTF